This entry concerns a single TCR beta chain. The antigen this receptor binds is unknown. No base-level quality is on record; no much larger clone is a single base apart. This record belongs to a study of cytomegalovirus exposure and HLA in healthy donors (dated by TCRdb to about 2017). Notes on the research overall: According to an earlier analysis of around 600 of the donors, about 179 million T cells yielded 100 million or so unique TCR beta sequences and around 300 Gb of sequence data. Across approximately 420 genotyped donors of the cohort, an average of roughly 230,000 unique TCR beta nucleotide sequences per donor were sequenced, and roughly a sixth of those sequences were non-productive. The number of donors typed differed by locus, with roughly 620-630 for A, B, C, DRB1 and DQB1, over 500 for DQA1, approximately 570 for DPA1, and some 440 for DPB1. In a later analysis, previously published TCR beta repertoires from several hundred donors were re-analyzed and high-resolution HLA genotyping was added so that TCR occurrence patterns could be studied. Along with the roughly 710-subject first cohort, a separate validation cohort of more than 90 different subjects was used. HLA typing covered class I and class II loci at four-digit resolution. The study aimed to test whether signatures of past pathogen exposure could be identified by cataloging public T cell receptors. Rather than drawing on any new phenotypic data, the later analysis identified candidate immune exposures from TCR beta sequences and the way those sequences occurred across donors. The genetic ancestry cluster associated with self-reported Caucasian donors included 70% to 85% of the 350 to 500 genotyped donors. Genome-wide SNP genotypes for about 60% of the roughly 700 donors were used in a later genetic analysis, which treated that subset as a discovery cohort. Using immunosequencing, the study profiled T cell repertoires from some 670 subjects and related those repertoires to cytomegalovirus serostatus. An early release that covered about 600 HLA-typed donors contained approximately 290 gigabases of sequencing data and around 80 million unique TCR sequences. All discovery cohort repertoires had been generated on a single sequencing platform. To decide whether each TCR beta V gene segment behaved as functional or pseudogenic, an earlier analysis of fewer than 750 of the donors relied on high-throughput TCR beta sequencing. Roughly 5 DR-DQ haplotypes were handled as single units for association and clustering, since linkage in the cohort was strong. Alongside the repertoire data, information on donor age, sex, ethnicity and CMV serostatus was compiled. The study combined high-throughput TCR immunosequencing, statistical association of individual TCRs with disease status, and machine learning to predict cytomegalovirus infection status. Results the study describes overall, beyond this receptor: Several of the top co-occurrence clusters appeared to be linked to parvovirus B19, influenza, CMV and Epstein-Barr virus, according to a later analysis. V-gene and J-gene trimming of TCR beta chains was associated with a missense DCLRE1C variant in a later genetic analysis, and the association was replicated in an independent cohort. For the cohort, immune exposure information was limited to CMV serostatus. In a later analysis, TCR association rates were found to vary across HLA loci, with the most associated TCRs seen for DRB1 alleles and the fewest for HLA-C alleles. In this cohort, only TCR beta chains were sequenced, and detectable features were limited by the absence of alpha or paired-chain data. Linkage disequilibrium might explain the correlated functional status among segregating V segments, but an unknown experimental factor could not be ruled out. HLA typing was unavailable for some donors at each locus, so association tests used only the typed subset. When HLA alleles, especially DR and DQ, strongly co-occurred, TCR associations were difficult to assign to individual alleles. Compared with equally common non-associated chains, HLA-associated TCR beta chains in a later analysis were more clonally expanded and had lower generation probabilities. The authors suggested that the approach could potentially be extended to other disease states and immunological phenotypes. The earlier analysis of some 560 of the donors excluded approximately 17 rarely observed V segments, including chromosome 9 orphons, because counts were too low. Compared with the approximately 600-donor mean, donors in an Asian-associated ancestry cluster had fewer N-insertions in productive TCRs, according to a later genetic analysis. While some public TCRs were present in many individuals, most TCR sequences turned up only very rarely across donors. A later analysis associated 15,000 or so TCR beta sequences with specific HLA alleles at a false discovery rate of 0.05. A few of the identified cytomegalovirus-associated TCR beta chains were confirmed in vitro to be specific for cytomegalovirus antigens. Roughly uniform sequencing depth across donors was assumed in presence/absence analyses, although this assumption may not hold. A cluster of highly shared sequence variants was judged likely to represent a technical artifact of the sequencing pipeline. A further reported finding was that TCR beta sequences accurately predicted the HLA-A and HLA-B alleles for most subjects in the first cohort. A total of around 150 TCR beta chains were listed by the study as associated with cytomegalovirus. The classifier was reported to diagnose cytomegalovirus status with high specificity and sensitivity in both the original cohort and the validation cohort. In a later analysis, most CMV-associated TCR beta chains were found to appear HLA-restricted, with HLA associations seemingly driven largely by CMV exposure. Broadly in line with IMGT annotations, most TCR beta V segments showed up in productive rearrangements about 87% or about 30% of the time in an earlier analysis of around 550 of the donors.

In total, 500 to 700 healthy bone marrow donors made up the cohort. Cohort members were all nominally healthy when sampled, although unrecorded immune exposures were likely present. The donor tested CMV seropositive and was one of the 289 seropositive cohort members. Each donor provided a peripheral blood sample, and peripheral blood mononuclear cells were used for TCR beta sequencing. The Qiagen DNeasy Blood Extraction Kit was used to extract genomic DNA from the blood cell samples. Library preparation employed the immunoSEQ multiplex PCR assay. For the multiplex PCR, a mixture combining 60 forward primers for TCR Vbeta segments and 13 reverse primers for TCR Jbeta segments was used. The CDR3 region of rearranged TCR beta genes was amplified from genomic DNA with a multiplex PCR assay. On the Illumina HiSeq System, the amplified TCR beta libraries were sequenced as 87-base-pair reads. In the original analysis: A later analysis tallied around 80 million unique TCR beta chains across the 550 to 850 repertoires, and 10 million to 11 million of those chains were shared by two or more donors. Raw reads were error-corrected and collapsed into unique sequences by a nearest-neighbor algorithm in which closely related sequences were merged to remove PCR and sequencing errors. To assign V, D and J gene segments, CDR3 sequences were aligned to IMGT reference sequences. Each retained sequence needed at least a six-nucleotide match to both a V gene segment and a J gene segment. A rearrangement was called productive if the CDR3 had no stop codons and remained in frame with V and J, and every other rearrangement was called non-productive. Following IMGT convention, CDR3 was defined as the stretch from the second conserved V-encoded cysteine up to the conserved J-encoded phenylalanine. Sequences without an unambiguous match to a single V gene segment were excluded from the earlier analysis of about 630 of the donors. An earlier analysis of a few hundred of the donors classified V segments as functional when productive rearrangements were above 56.7% and as segregating when the standard deviation between donors was above 5%. A statistical classification framework was built for diagnosing cytomegalovirus status from the catalog of TCR beta chain sequences. V and J gene assignment, in a later analysis, came from comparing TCR nucleotide sequences with IMGT/GENE-DB human TR gene sequences. In a later analysis, CDR3 sequences and most-parsimonious VDJ recombination scenarios were assigned using the TCRdist pipeline. In a later analysis, every TCR beta chain was defined by the combination of its CDR3 amino acid sequence and its V-gene family, and reads without a unique V-gene family were dropped. To address suspected cross-contamination and a sequencing artifact, a later analysis removed a few hundred highly shared, low-generation-probability nucleotide sequences. In a later analysis, a clonal expansion index was calculated for each public chain from normalized within-repertoire ranks of inferred template counts. In a later analysis, generation probabilities were computed with a VDJ recombination model fitted to out-of-frame rearrangements, and the resulting probabilities were checked against IGoR. In a later analysis, TCR-TCR, TCR-HLA and TCR-CMV co-occurrence was scored with hypergeometric tests, and a repertoire-size bias correction was applied to TCR pairs. In a later analysis, false discovery rates were estimated by permuting HLA or CMV assignments 20 times. In a later analysis, co-occurring TCRs were grouped using DBSCAN, and TCRdist sequence similarity was added for clustering within HLA-allele-positive subsets. Repertoires with fewer than 30,000 or more than 120,000 public chains, plus five repertoires with anomalous nucleotide sharing, were excluded from co-occurrence clustering. TCRdb took this table from immuneACCESS and kept in-frame rearrangements with V and J called. Such tables lack part of the clones; where checked against another copy, unresolved V genes explain under half of the gap, and the rest is unexplained. The V and J calls and clone size are taken from that table; D and trimming were inferred from the DNA. This sample comprises 100,000 to 150,000 clones, over 70% of them detected only once. The leading ten clones occupy approximately 4% of the sample.

The sequence came from a man between 18 and 29 years old in good health and CMV-seropositive. Source material: PBMCs.

The CDR3 protein is CASSLHRGLEATEAFF. Here is the DNA: TGTGCCAGCAGCTTGCACAGGGGGCTGGAGGCCACTGAAGCTTTCTTT. The sequence joins TRBV7-6 to TRBJ1-1; TRBD1 fits 9 bases in the junction. There are 16 amino acids in the CDR3, from cysteine to phenylalanine inclusive. The kept DNA is CDR3 alone, 48 bases in frame from the first base. CDR1 and CDR2 are drawn from the germline V gene: SGHVS, FNYEAQ. V is pruned by 3 bases and J by 4 bases, leaving 9 bases of the junction without a gene match.